Listed below are T cell receptor beta chains from one sample, sequenced in a study of blood T cell repertoires in COVID-19. Here immunoSEQ multiplex PCR was the method, and the copy in TCRdb shows in-frame clones only, minus some. Counted here are hundreds of thousands of clones, approximately 89% occurring once; the ten biggest clones make up roughly 3.5%. Sample: peripheral blood. The source is a woman aged 18-30 years who had recovered from COVID-19. Each CDR3 is given with its conserved first and last residue. D genes are given only for firm matches. Only part of the rows carry a size: once, few, many, or a class if the clone is expanded.

cdr3_aa	cdr3_nt	d_call	clone_size	j_call	v_call	cdr3_length
CASSPGTYNSPLHF	TGTGCCAGCAGCCCCGGGACCTATAATTCACCCCTCCACTTT	-	-	TRBJ1-6	TRBV13	14
CASSQEVGTGELFF	TGCGCCAGCAGCCAAGAAGTCGGTACCGGGGAGCTGTTTTTT	-	-	TRBJ2-2	TRBV4-3	14
CASSAGVAGGTVEQFF	TGTGCCAGCAGCGCTGGAGTGGCGGGAGGAACTGTCGAGCAGTTCTTC	TRBD2	-	TRBJ2-1	TRBV5-4	16
CASAFWAPGELFF	TGTGCTAGTGCTTTTTGGGCGCCCGGGGAGCTGTTTTTT	-	few	TRBJ2-2	TRBV12-5	13
CASSPRTDLVNTEAFF	TGTGCCAGCAGCCCAAGGACTGACCTCGTGAACACTGAAGCTTTCTTT	-	-	TRBJ1-1	TRBV9	16
CASSEHRGNTQYF	TGTGCCAGCAGTGAACACAGGGGAAATACGCAGTATTTT	TRBD1	-	TRBJ2-3	TRBV25-1	13
CASSLRLAGALNEQFF	TGCGCCAGCAGCCTCCGACTAGCGGGAGCTCTTAATGAGCAGTTCTTC	TRBD2	-	TRBJ2-1	TRBV4-1	16
CATSESTGGARMGNQPQHF	TGTGCCACCAGTGAATCGACAGGGGGCGCGCGGATGGGCAATCAGCCCCAGCATTTT	TRBD1	-	TRBJ1-5	TRBV24-1	19
CAWSVGRQSGSPLHF	TGTGCCTGGAGTGTCGGTCGACAGTCGGGTTCACCCCTCCACTTT	-	-	TRBJ1-6	TRBV30	15
CASNFGESPKETQYF	TGTGCCAGCAATTTCGGGGAGTCCCCTAAAGAGACCCAGTACTTC	-	-	TRBJ2-5	TRBV7-9	15
CASSLLVGGAFSGYTF	TGTGCCAGCAGTTTATTAGTAGGGGGCGCTTTTTCGGGCTACACCTTC	TRBD1	-	TRBJ1-2	TRBV28	16
CASSVGTSGTNEQFF	TGTGCCAGCAGTGTAGGGACTAGCGGGACCAATGAGCAGTTCTTC	TRBD2	-	TRBJ2-1	TRBV7-7	15
CASSLAGAGMNTGELFF	TGCGCCAGCAGCCTAGCGGGAGCGGGAATGAACACCGGGGAGCTGTTTTTT	TRBD2	-	TRBJ2-2	TRBV4-3	17
CASSSTDTQYF	TGTGCCAGCAGCTCTACAGATACGCAGTATTTT	-	once	TRBJ2-3	TRBV5-6	11
CASSPRDYGYTF	TGTGCCAGCAGTCCACGGGACTATGGCTACACCTTC	-	once	TRBJ1-2	TRBV12-3/TRBV12-4	12
CASGPGTANSPLHF	TGCGCCAGCGGGCCCGGGACAGCCAATTCACCCCTCCACTTT	TRBD1	few	TRBJ1-6	TRBV4-3	14
CASSQSGSRMDYGYTF	TGTGCCAGCAGCCAATCGGGGAGTAGGATGGACTATGGCTACACCTTC	-	-	TRBJ1-2	TRBV14	16
CASSPASRTSGRGYIQYF	TGTGCCAGCAGTCCTGCGTCTCGGACTAGCGGGAGGGGGTACATTCAGTACTTC	TRBD2	-	TRBJ2-4	TRBV6-6	18
CASSVGGEGYTF	TGTGCCAGCAGCGTAGGGGGAGAAGGCTACACCTTC	-	-	TRBJ1-2	TRBV9	12
CASSMEAASSYNEQFF	TGTGCCAGTAGTATGGAAGCGGCTAGCTCCTACAATGAGCAGTTCTTC	-	-	TRBJ2-1	TRBV19	16
CAWRDSNTEAFF	TGTGCCTGGCGGGACAGCAACACTGAAGCTTTCTTT	TRBD1	-	TRBJ1-1	TRBV30	12
CASRKAARSTDTQYF	TGTGCCAGCCGAAAAGCGGCGCGGAGTACAGATACGCAGTATTTT	-	once	TRBJ2-3	TRBV27	15
CASSAQGLPLNEQFF	TGTGCCAGCAGCGCCCAGGGGCTCCCCCTCAATGAGCAGTTCTTC	-	-	TRBJ2-1	TRBV11-3	15
CASSDLRGLNTEAFF	TGTGCCAGCAGTGACCTTCGAGGATTGAACACTGAAGCTTTCTTT	-	-	TRBJ1-1	TRBV25-1	15
CASSTLSGSDEQFF	TGTGCCAGTAGTACCCTAAGCGGGAGCGATGAGCAGTTCTTC	TRBD2	-	TRBJ2-1	TRBV19	14
CASAIGTSAMENIQYF	TGCGCCAGCGCCATCGGGACTAGCGCTATGGAAAACATTCAGTACTTC	TRBD2	-	TRBJ2-4	TRBV5-1	16
CASTRGGNSGANVLTF	TGTGCCAGCACCCGGGGGGGGAACTCTGGGGCCAACGTCCTGACTTTC	TRBD2	-	TRBJ2-6	TRBV7-2	16
CASSLDTGGNIQYF	TGCGCCAGCAGCTTGGACACGGGAGGAAACATTCAGTACTTC	TRBD2	-	TRBJ2-4	TRBV5-1	14
CASSQVAHRAFGELFF	TGCGCCAGCAGCCAAGTCGCCCACAGGGCTTTCGGGGAGCTGTTTTTT	-	-	TRBJ2-2	TRBV4-3	16
CASSPTGAPYNEQFF	TGTGCCAGCAGTCCGACAGGGGCGCCTTACAATGAGCAGTTCTTC	TRBD1	-	TRBJ2-1	TRBV6-5	15
CAGRTSGRDEQFF	TGTGCCGGAAGGACTAGCGGGAGGGATGAGCAGTTCTTC	TRBD2	-	TRBJ2-1	TRBV6-5	13
CASSPGNTIYF	TGTGCCAGCAGCCCCGGGAACACCATATATTTT	-	-	TRBJ1-3	TRBV9	11
CASREGLGTGELFF	TGTGCCAGCAGGGAGGGCCTGGGTACCGGGGAGCTGTTTTTT	-	-	TRBJ2-2	TRBV6-5	14
CAISADNINYGYTF	TGTGCCATCAGTGCGGACAACATAAACTATGGCTACACCTTC	-	-	TRBJ1-2	TRBV10-3	14
CASSLETGINTEAFF	TGTGCCAGCAGCCTAGAAACAGGGATCAACACTGAAGCTTTCTTT	-	-	TRBJ1-1	TRBV11-2	15
CASSEHTGNYGYTF	TGTGCCAGCAGCGAGCACACAGGGAACTATGGCTACACCTTC	-	-	TRBJ1-2	TRBV11-2	14
CASSDKGTEAFF	TGTGCCAGTAGTGATAAGGGGACTGAAGCTTTCTTT	-	-	TRBJ1-1	TRBV19	12
CASSSTSGAFEQFF	TGTGCCAGCAGTTCAACTAGCGGGGCCTTCGAGCAGTTCTTC	TRBD2	once	TRBJ2-1	TRBV27	14
CAISKGQVSNQPQHF	TGTGCCATCAGTAAAGGACAGGTTAGCAATCAGCCCCAGCATTTT	TRBD1	-	TRBJ1-5	TRBV10-3	15
CASTPPGGGETQYF	TGTGCCAGCACCCCGCCGGGGGGAGGAGAGACCCAGTACTTC	TRBD2	-	TRBJ2-5	TRBV7-9	14
CASSPGTGTPNEQFF	TGTGCCAGCAGTCCAGGCACCGGGACACCCAATGAGCAGTTCTTC	-	-	TRBJ2-1	TRBV6-2/TRBV6-3	15
CASSYRDRVSSPLHF	TGTGCCAGCAGTTACCGGGACAGGGTGAGCTCACCCCTCCACTTT	TRBD1	-	TRBJ1-6	TRBV6-5	15
CASSPAEGRGGNTIYF	TGTGCCAGCTCACCAGCGGAAGGCAGGGGTGGAAACACCATATATTTT	-	-	TRBJ1-3	TRBV18	16
CASSGPGLAGALNTQYF	TGTGCCAGCAGTGGACCGGGACTAGCGGGAGCTTTGAATACGCAGTATTTT	TRBD2	-	TRBJ2-3	TRBV6-2/TRBV6-3	17
CATSAQGTTEAFF	TGTGCCACCAGTGCCCAGGGTACCACTGAAGCTTTCTTT	-	-	TRBJ1-1	TRBV24-1	13
CASSLGAGGLEAFF	TGCGCCAGCAGCTTAGGGGCAGGGGGGCTTGAAGCTTTCTTT	TRBD1	once	TRBJ1-1	TRBV5-1	14
CASSPQTGGRTEAFF	TGTGCCAGCAGCCCCCAGACAGGGGGGAGGACTGAAGCTTTCTTT	TRBD1	-	TRBJ1-1	TRBV7-2	15
CASSRTSGDYNEQFF	TGTGCCAGCAGCCGGACTAGCGGGGACTACAATGAGCAGTTCTTC	TRBD2	-	TRBJ2-1	TRBV9	15
CASSSPQQGTGELFF	TGTGCCAGCAGCTCTCCCCAGCAGGGGACCGGGGAGCTGTTTTTT	-	-	TRBJ2-2	TRBV7-9	15
CASSEDILWTEAFF	TGTGCCAGCAGCGAGGACATTTTGTGGACTGAAGCTTTCTTT	-	-	TRBJ1-1	TRBV9	14
CAISASSGIDGYTF	TGTGCCATCAGTGCCTCCTCAGGGATCGATGGCTACACCTTC	-	-	TRBJ1-2	TRBV10-3	14
CASSLWDFTDDGYTF	TGTGCCAGTAGCCTTTGGGACTTTACGGATGATGGCTACACCTTC	-	-	TRBJ1-2	TRBV19	15
CASSPRTSGPTGELFF	TGCGCCAGCAGCCCCCGGACTAGCGGGCCCACCGGGGAGCTGTTTTTT	TRBD2	-	TRBJ2-2	TRBV5-1	16
CASSHRQGGYNEQFF	TGTGCCAGCAGCCACAGACAGGGGGGTTACAATGAGCAGTTCTTC	TRBD1	-	TRBJ2-1	TRBV14	15
CASSLHKQSVRNEQFF	TGTGCCAGCAGCCTACACAAACAAAGTGTGAGGAATGAGCAGTTCTTC	-	-	TRBJ2-1	TRBV9	16